The present entry profiles one T cell receptor (beta chain) with its context. Its antigen is not identified. The data belong to a study of cytomegalovirus exposure and HLA in healthy donors. The CDR3 sequence is 15 residues long. V lost 1 base to trimming and J lost 0 bases; unmatched junction nucleotides: 2. Germline CDR1 GTSNPN, CDR2 SVGIG (reference sequence). Broader study findings: Most of the TCR beta V segments (in an earlier analysis) were productive either about 87% or about 30% of the time. Sequencing had likely introduced a cluster of highly shared sequence variants as an artifact.

PCR involved 60 Vbeta and 13 Jbeta primers. This table comes from immunoSEQ multiplex PCR, and its TCRdb copy is limited to in-frame clones, with some not included. The sample shows some 150,000 clones, roughly 78% of them seen only once. The origin of this receptor is a man aged 50 to 59 in good health and CMV-seropositive. This chain links TRBV30 with TRBJ2-5, with TRBD1 matching 10 bases. Sequencing used PBMCs. The CDR3 nucleotides read TGTGCCTGGAGTGGGGGACAGGGGTACCAAGAGACCCAGTACTTC. Translated: CAWSGGQGYQETQYF. Variable domain in full (rest from reference TRBV30 and TRBJ2-5): SQTIHQWPATLVQPVGSPLSLECTVEGTSNPNLYWYRQAAGRGLQLLFYSVGIGQISSEVPQNLSASRPQDRQFILSSKKLLLSDSGFYLCAWSGGQGYQETQYFGPGTRLLVL.